Sequencing of this TCR beta chain was carried out in a study of blood T cell repertoires in COVID-19. TCRdb's table, derived via immunoSEQ multiplex PCR, lists solely in-frame clones and lacks some. The profile covers a few hundred thousand clones, with roughly 84% appearing a single time and about 1.5% taken by the ten largest. Trimming shortened V by 6 bases and J by 0 bases, and 24 bases separated the two germline ends. The CDR3 sequence is 19 residues long. Germline V CDR1 and CDR2: MDHEN, SYDVKM. It was within 2 weeks before study entry that exposed participants met a COVID-19 case. The rearrangement uses TRBV28 and TRBJ1-5; a weak D match, TRBD1 (5 bases). Sequencing was carried out using PBMCs or T cells enriched from blood (not recorded which). The TCR comes from a young woman who had been exposed to COVID-19. CDR3 region: CASSLRSRAVRYSNQPQHF. CDR3 sequence (DNA): TGTGCCAGCAGCCTAAGGAGCAGGGCAGTGAGATATAGCAATCAGCCCCAGCATTTT.